This entry lists 15 T cell receptor beta chains sequenced from one sample in a study of blood T cell repertoires in COVID-19. Data came from immunoSEQ multiplex PCR; TCRdb stores just in-frame clones and leaves some out. The sample yields roughly 230,000 clones, 80% to 90% seen once. Input material: peripheral blood. These receptor sequences come from a man aged 40-49 years with acute or convalescent COVID-19.

J is TRBJ1-4 and V is TRBV3-1 (or the pseudogene TRBV3-2); 12 positions agree with TRBD1. V lost 5 bases to trimming and J lost 5 bases; unmatched junction nucleotides: 12. The CDR3 sequence is 18 residues long. The germline V gene has CDR1 LGHDT and CDR2 YNNKEL (reference sequence). This CDR3 reads CASSAGTGGYLPNEKLFF. The CDR3 DNA follows: TGTGCCAGCAGCGCCGGGACAGGGGGCTACCTACCGAATGAAAAACTGTTTTTT.

The gene calls are TRBV7-2 and TRBJ1-2; 7 nucleotides agree with TRBD1. The CDR3 extends over 15 amino acids. Trimming at V came to 4 bases and at J to 0 bases, leaving 5 bases not matched to a gene. Germline CDR1 SGHTA, CDR2 FQGNSA. CDR3 region: CASSYTGTANYGYTF. CDR3 coding DNA: TGTGCCAGCAGCTACACCGGGACAGCTAACTATGGCTACACCTTC.

The chain carries TRBV7-8 and TRBJ2-1; TRBD2 matches at 11 bases. This CDR3 has 16 residues. Germline assignment: CDR1 SGHVS and CDR2 FQNEAQ. Unmatched junction bases numbered 4, after V lost 2 bases and J lost 4 bases. CDR3 in DNA: TGTGCCAGCAGCTTACTAGCGGGGGGTCTTTACAATGAGCAGTTCTTC. Protein: CASSLLAGGLYNEQFF.

The chain is built from TRBV5-4 and TRBJ1-3; 7 bases agree with TRBD1. Per the germline V gene, CDR1 is SGHNT and CDR2 is YYREEE (reference sequence). V gave up 3 bases and J gave up 4 bases; unmatched junction bases: 7. This CDR3 spans 15 amino acids. The CDR3 sequence: CASSSDRASGNTIYF. The CDR3 DNA is TGTGCCAGCAGCTCCGACAGGGCTTCAGGAAACACCATATATTTT.

This clone was seen once. The J gene is TRBJ2-7, the V gene TRBV4-1; 9 bases align to TRBD2. Germline V gene sequence: CDR1 MGHRA, CDR2 YSYEKL. The CDR3 is made up of 15 amino acids. V lost 3 bases to trimming and J lost 2 bases; unmatched junction nucleotides: 5. The CDR3 spells CASSQSTSGAYEQYF. The CDR3 DNA follows: TGCGCCAGCAGCCAGTCGACTAGCGGCGCCTACGAGCAGTACTTC.

The rearrangement links TRBV13 to TRBJ1-1, with 7 positions matching TRBD1. Losses at the gene ends were 5 bases for V and 1 base for J; bases not matched to a gene: 4. The CDR3 totals 14 residues. CDR1 and CDR2 from the germline V gene are PRHDT and FYEKMQ (reference sequence). In DNA, the CDR3 is TGTGCCAGCAGCGTCGGGACAGAGAACACTGAAGCTTTCTTT. Its translation is CASSVGTENTEAFF.

V usage is TRBV5-6 and J usage is TRBJ2-3; no definite D call. The V gene's germline CDR1 is SGHDT and CDR2 YYEEEE. The CDR3 is 14 residues long. V gave up 1 base and J gave up 4 bases, with 10 bases separating them. This CDR3 is CASSLSALPDTQYF. The CDR3 DNA follows: TGTGCCAGCAGCTTGTCAGCGCTCCCAGATACGCAGTATTTT.

The chain is built from TRBV30 and TRBJ2-5; 11 nucleotides align to TRBD1. Germline V gene sequence: CDR1 GTSNPN, CDR2 SVGIG (reference sequence). V gave up 2 bases and J gave up 4 bases; unmatched junction bases: 6. This CDR3 is 15 amino acids long. This CDR3 reads CAWSPGQGARETQYF. In DNA, the CDR3 is TGTGCCTGGAGTCCAGGACAGGGGGCTAGAGAGACCCAGTACTTC. Full variable domain (rest looked up from reference TRBV30 and TRBJ2-5): SQTIHQWPATLVQPVGSPLSLECTVEGTSNPNLYWYRQAAGRGLQLLFYSVGIGQISSEVPQNLSASRPQDRQFILSSKKLLLSDSGFYLCAWSPGQGARETQYFGPGTRLLVL.

V is TRBV6-6 and J is TRBJ1-4, with a weak D call TRBD1 (6 bases). Germline CDR1 and CDR2: MNHNY and SVGAGI (reference sequence). V lost 5 bases and J 6 bases, leaving 25 bases between the germline ends. CDR3 length: 18 amino acids. Written as DNA, the CDR3 is TGTGCCAGCAGTCCAGCTGCCCAGGGGAACGTGGGGTATGAAAAACTGTTTTTT. This sequence encodes CASSPAAQGNVGYEKLFF.

The chain recombines TRBV4-1 with TRBJ1-4, with D unresolved. The CDR3 is 14 residues long. CDR1 MGHRA and CDR2 YSYEKL come from the germline V gene. V was trimmed by 7 bases and J by 2 bases, leaving 11 bases between them. The CDR3 here is CASKETGTNEKLFF. In DNA, the CDR3 is TGCGCCAGCAAGGAGACGGGGACTAATGAAAAACTGTTTTTT.

This chain uses TRBV10-3 with TRBJ2-1, with 7 bases that match TRBD2. The CDR3 length is 13 residues. V shed 6 bases and J 9 bases; nucleotides not matched to a gene: 8. CDR1 and CDR2 (germline): ENHRY, SYGVKD. The CDR3 nucleotides are TGTGCCATCAGGAAGGAAGCGGGGAGTGAGCAGTTCTTC. Translating it yields CAIRKEAGSEQFF.

The V gene is TRBV5-1, the J gene TRBJ1-4; TRBD1 matches 7 bases. V shed 1 base and J 5 bases; nucleotides not matched to a gene: 8. Germline V CDR1 and CDR2: SGHRS, YFSETQ. The CDR3 loop spans 16 amino acids. CDR3 sequence: CASSLPGQGENEKLFF. The CDR3 nucleotides are TGCGCCAGCAGCTTGCCAGGTCAGGGGGAGAATGAAAAACTGTTTTTT.

This clone was picked up a small number of times. The V call is TRBV5-1, the J call TRBJ2-7; 7 bases match TRBD1. CDR1 is SGHRS, CDR2 YFSETQ, per germline. The V and J ends lost 4 bases and 5 bases, in that order; junction bases with no gene match: 9. This CDR3 contains 14 residues. The CDR3 DNA reads TGCGCCAGCAGCGGTGAGACAGGGTCGAACGAGCAGTACTTC. Translation: CASSGETGSNEQYF.

The rearrangement links TRBV6-5 to TRBJ1-1, with D possibly TRBD1 on 5 matching bases. CDR3 length: 13 residues. The germline V gene has CDR1 MNHEY and CDR2 SVGAGI. The V end lost 2 bases, the J end lost 1 base, and 5 bases lay between the germline ends. The CDR3 spells CASSYRGNTEAFF. CDR3 nucleotides: TGTGCCAGCAGTTACAGGGGGAACACTGAAGCTTTCTTT.

The chain recombines TRBV7-9 with TRBJ2-2; 9 bases line up with TRBD2. CDR1 is SEHNR and CDR2 is FQNEAQ in the germline V gene (reference sequence). The CDR3 sequence is 15 residues long. Trimming cost V 5 bases and J 6 bases; bases outside gene matches: 7. Here the CDR3 DNA reads TGTGCCAGCAGCCGTAGCGGGGGCCCCCCCGGGGAGCTGTTTTTT. Protein: CASSRSGGPPGELFF.